Below are 8 T cell receptor beta chains sequenced from a single sample in a study of T-cell reconstitution after alpha-beta-depleted transplantation in children. Molecular barcoding with unique molecular identifiers was used for the TCRbeta library. MiXCR, applied by TCRdb to the PCR reads, yields one record per CDR3 protein. The sample has 750,000 to 950,000 distinct CDR3 sequences; approximately 15% are singletons. The sequenced sample was PBMCs, mostly from graft donor cells, obtained 360 days after TCRalphabeta/CD19-depleted stem cell transplant. The source is a male patient younger than 18 who had a stem cell transplant for acute lymphoblastic leukemia, so the T cells may come from the graft donor.

This clonotype was counted only a few times. V usage is TRBV12-3 or TRBV12-4 and J usage is TRBJ2-7, with 8 bases fitting TRBD2. V gave up 2 bases and J gave up 6 bases; unmatched junction bases: 9. The CDR3 spans 15 residues. CDR3 protein: CASSLKAGLGLEQYF. The CDR3, as DNA: TGTGCCAGCAGTTTAAAGGCGGGACTAGGGCTCGAGCAGTACTTC.

This clonotype was seen only a few times. This chain links TRBV29-1 with TRBJ2-1, with 10 bases matching TRBD2. The germline V gene encodes CDR1 SQVTM and CDR2 ANQGSEA. The CDR3 is made up of 15 amino acids. V trimming: 6 bases; J trimming: 9 bases; junction bases outside the gene matches: 14. This chain's CDR3 is CSVLTASGRIGEQFF. Written as DNA, the CDR3 is TGCAGCGTATTGACCGCTAGCGGGAGAATCGGTGAGCAGTTCTTC.

This clonotype was seen a few times. The chain links TRBV3-1 to TRBJ2-3, with D uncertain. The germline V and J ends were trimmed by 0 bases and 2 bases, with 6 bases remaining between them. Per germline, CDR1 LGHDT and CDR2 YNNKEL (reference sequence). The CDR3 extends over 14 amino acids. The CDR3 DNA reads as TGTGCCAGCAGCCAAGATCTCTTCACAGATACGCAGTATTTT. Its protein product is CASSQDLFTDTQYF.

The chain joins TRBV20-1 to TRBJ2-3; TRBD2 aligns across 9 bases. The CDR3 has 14 amino acids. Germline CDR1 reads DFQATT; CDR2 reads SNEGSKA (reference sequence). The V and J ends lost 5 bases and 4 bases, in that order; junction bases with no gene match: 7. CDR3 sequence: CSALSGRGSDTQYF. In nucleotides, the CDR3 is TGCAGTGCTCTTAGCGGGAGAGGATCAGATACGCAGTATTTT.

The rearrangement uses TRBV5-1 and TRBJ2-5; either TRBD1 or TRBD2 may fit D (6 bases each). The germline gives CDR1 SGHRS, CDR2 YFSETQ. The CDR3 has 15 amino acids. The ends were cut back, 4 bases at V and 2 bases at J, with 15 bases in the middle. The CDR3 loop reads CASSPLSGAQETQYF. The CDR3 DNA reads TGCGCCAGCAGCCCACTTTCGGGGGCTCAAGAGACCCAGTACTTC.

The V and J genes are TRBV7-2 and TRBJ2-7, with 9 nucleotides matching TRBD1. The junction had 12 bases not matched to a gene; V was cut back by 3 bases and J by 9 bases. This CDR3 contains 15 residues. Germline-derived CDR1 and CDR2 are SGHTA and FQGNSA. The CDR3 reads CASSFSGTGLSGQYF. Written as DNA, the CDR3 is TGTGCCAGCAGCTTTTCCGGGACAGGGTTGTCAGGGCAGTACTTC.

This clonotype was seen only a few times. The chain employs TRBV18 and TRBJ2-5, with 7 nucleotides matching TRBD1. CDR1 and CDR2 from the germline V gene are KGHSH and LQKENI. This CDR3 comprises 13 residues. After removal of 6 bases from V and 3 bases from J, the junction contained 4 bases not matched to a gene. The CDR3, as DNA: TGTGCCAGCTCGGGGACAGAAGAAGAGACCCAGTACTTC. Its translation is CASSGTEEETQYF.

This chain joins TRBV5-6 and TRBJ1-5, with 11 positions matching TRBD1. The CDR3 is made up of 14 amino acids. From germline, CDR1 is SGHDT and CDR2 YYEEEE. Unmatched junction bases numbered 2, after V lost 3 bases and J lost 6 bases. Written as DNA, the CDR3 is TGTGCCAGCAGCTGGGGGACAGGGGGTCAGCCCCAGCATTTT. It translates to CASSWGTGGQPQHF.